Detailed here is one T cell receptor (beta chain). What it binds is unknown. This record comes from a study of cytomegalovirus exposure and HLA in healthy donors. Study context: A prior analysis found 100 million to 140 million unique TCR beta sequences from 170 million or so T cells.

Study-wide points: Most subjects had HLA-A and HLA-B alleles reportedly predicted accurately by TCR beta sequences. 16,951 TCR beta sequences were associated with HLA alleles at 0.05 false discovery rate in a later analysis.

Use of 60 Vbeta and 13 Jbeta primers characterized the PCR. Here immunoSEQ multiplex PCR was the method, and the copy in TCRdb shows in-frame clones only, minus some. The profile shows roughly 150,000 clones, just under 75% of them singletons. Germline V gene lookup returns CDR1 MNHEY and CDR2 SVGAGI. The CDR3 consists of 14 residues. The V end lost 5 bases, the J end lost 15 bases, and 23 bases lay between the germline ends. V usage is TRBV6-5 and J usage is TRBJ2-1; possible D gene TRBD2, 7 bases. The clonotype was recovered from a woman in her late teens or twenties in good health and CMV-seronegative. Sequencing input: PBMCs. The CDR3 region has the DNA TGTGCCAGCAGTACCCGGGGGGCGGGAGAGGGCAGGTTCTTC. This sequence encodes CASSTRGAGEGRFF.